Listed below are T cell receptor beta chains from one sample, sequenced in a study of cytomegalovirus exposure and HLA in healthy donors. Generated by immunoSEQ multiplex PCR, the TCRdb table keeps only in-frame clones and is missing some. This sample has about 61,000 clones, with approximately 88% found just once. The sample was PBMCs. The receptors come from a man in his thirties or forties in good health and CMV-seropositive. Each CDR3 is given with its conserved first and last residue. A D gene is named only where the DNA matches it firmly. Rows may omit the clone size; those that give it use once, few, many or a size class.

size,D,length,J,V,DNA,CDR3
-,-,14,TRBJ1-5,TRBV19,TGTGCCAGTAGTATGGGGAGGGAGGGCCAGCCCCAGCATTTT,CASSMGREGQPQHF
-,TRBD1,14,TRBJ1-1,TRBV30,TGTGCCTGGAGTGCCTGGACAGGGGGCTATGAAGCTTTCTTT,CAWSAWTGGYEAFF
-,TRBD2,16,TRBJ2-1,TRBV18,TGTGCCAGCTCTGCTGTAGCGGGAGATAACTACAATGAGCAGTTCTTC,CASSAVAGDNYNEQFF
-,-,12,TRBJ2-1,TRBV28,TGTGCCAGCAGGTCAGGGGCCAATGAGCAGTTCTTC,CASRSGANEQFF
-,TRBD2,16,TRBJ2-3,TRBV6-5,TGTGCCAGCAGTTACTCAGTAGCGGGAGTCAGAGATACGCAGTATTTT,CASSYSVAGVRDTQYF
-,TRBD1,14,TRBJ1-2,TRBV6-5,TGTGCCAGCAGTTGGACAGGGGGGGAGGGGGGCTACACCTTC,CASSWTGGEGGYTF
-,-,13,TRBJ1-4,TRBV5-1,TGCGCCAGCAGCTTGAAACCAGCGGAAAAACTGTTTTTT,CASSLKPAEKLFF
-,TRBD1,17,TRBJ2-3,TRBV4-1,TGCGCCAGCAGCCAAGTCCCGGGACAGAGAGTCACAGATACGCAGTATTTT,CASSQVPGQRVTDTQYF
once,TRBD2,18,TRBJ2-1,TRBV28,TGTGCCAGCAGTCCTCTGGGCGGTGTAGCGGGATCCTACAATGAGCAGTTCTTC,CASSPLGGVAGSYNEQFF
-,-,16,TRBJ2-1,TRBV7-7,TGTGCTAGCAGTTCGGGACTTACGAGCTCCTACAATGAGCAGTTCTTC,CASSSGLTSSYNEQFF
-,TRBD1,17,TRBJ2-7,TRBV2,TGTGCCAGCAGTGAGACAGGGGTTAGGACCGGATCCTACGAGCAGTACTTC,CASSETGVRTGSYEQYF
-,TRBD1,14,TRBJ1-1,TRBV28,TGTGCCAGCAGATCCCGACAGGGCGGAACTGAAGCTTTCTTT,CASRSRQGGTEAFF
-,TRBD1,16,TRBJ1-1,TRBV6-5,TGTGCCAGCAGTTTCTTTAGCGGACAGGGGGATACTGAAGCTTTCTTT,CASSFFSGQGDTEAFF
-,TRBD2,16,TRBJ2-3,TRBV29-1,TGCAGCGTCCCAACTCGACTAGCGGGAGCGGCAGATACGCAGTATTTT,CSVPTRLAGAADTQYF
-,TRBD1,16,TRBJ2-3,TRBV27,TGTGCCAGCAGTTTATACGGGGACAGGGTGACAGATACGCAGTATTTT,CASSLYGDRVTDTQYF
-,-,15,TRBJ2-1,TRBV9,TGTGCCAGCAGCCCACATCCAAGACTAGTCGATGAGCAGTTCTTC,CASSPHPRLVDEQFF
-,TRBD2,16,TRBJ2-1,TRBV5-1,TGCGCCAGCAGCTTGGCGGAGGCGGGAGAGTACAATGAGCAGTTCTTC,CASSLAEAGEYNEQFF
-,-,13,TRBJ1-4,TRBV6-1,TGTGCCAGCAGAACAGGGCGTGGTGAAAAACTGTTTTTT,CASRTGRGEKLFF
-,TRBD2,16,TRBJ2-5,TRBV19,TGTGCCAGTAGTATCCGACTGGCGGGAGGGCCAGAGACCCAGTACTTC,CASSIRLAGGPETQYF
few,TRBD2,19,TRBJ2-1,TRBV4-3,TGCGCCAGCAGCCCGTGGACTAGCGGGAGGGCCGGTGCCCACAATGAGCAGTTCTTC,CASSPWTSGRAGAHNEQFF
-,-,15,TRBJ2-5,TRBV4-1,TGCGCCAGCAGCCAAGTCGGGACTTTACAAGAGACCCAGTACTTC,CASSQVGTLQETQYF
-,-,16,TRBJ1-3,TRBV5-6,TGTGCCAGCAGCTTAGGAGGAGGGCCAGATGGAAACACCATATATTTT,CASSLGGGPDGNTIYF
-,-,12,TRBJ1-2,TRBV6-5,TGTGCCAGCATCAATGCCTACGGTGGCTACACCTTC,CASINAYGGYTF
-,-,15,TRBJ2-2,TRBV19,TGTGCCAGTAGTATAGTACCCTATAACACCGGGGAGCTGTTTTTT,CASSIVPYNTGELFF
once,TRBD1,14,TRBJ1-2,TRBV11-2,TGTGCCAGCAGCTTAGTGGGACAGGGGAAAGACTACACCTTC,CASSLVGQGKDYTF
few,TRBD1,13,TRBJ2-7,TRBV2,TGTGCCAGCAGTGAAGACAGGGGTTACGAGCAGTACTTC,CASSEDRGYEQYF
-,-,19,TRBJ2-5,TRBV12-5,TGTGCTAGTGGTTTGGCGGGGGAGCTAGCGGTAACAGGGGGAGAGACCCAGTACTTC,CASGLAGELAVTGGETQYF
-,TRBD1,14,TRBJ1-5,TRBV2,TGTGCCAGCAGCCGACAGGGGCGAGCTCAGCCCCAGCATTTT,CASSRQGRAQPQHF
once,TRBD1,15,TRBJ1-3,TRBV28,TGTGCCAGCAGTTCAGGGGGCGCAGCTGGAAACACCATATATTTT,CASSSGGAAGNTIYF
-,TRBD1,14,TRBJ2-7,TRBV7-9,TGTTCCAGCACCCGGACAGGGTCCATGTACGAGCAGTACTTC,CSSTRTGSMYEQYF
-,-,14,TRBJ2-2,TRBV7-2,TGTGCCAGCAGCTTAGCCTCGGGCACCGGGGAGCTGTTTTTT,CASSLASGTGELFF
few,-,15,TRBJ1-3,TRBV7-2,TGTGCCAGCAGCTTAGAGGAGGGATCTGGAAACACCATATATTTT,CASSLEEGSGNTIYF
-,-,14,TRBJ1-5,TRBV29-1,TGCAGCGTTTCGACAGGCCGCGGCAATCAGCCCCAGCATTTT,CSVSTGRGNQPQHF
-,-,13,TRBJ2-3,TRBV7-9,TGTGCCAGCTCAGACTCAGGCACAGATACGCAGTATTTT,CASSDSGTDTQYF
-,TRBD2,17,TRBJ2-1,TRBV7-8,TGTGCCAGCAGCTTAGCGGAGGAAGCGGGAGTAGGGAATGAGCAGTTCTTC,CASSLAEEAGVGNEQFF